The 21 T cell receptor beta chains below come from one sample, sequenced in a study. TCRdb called the RT-PCR reads again in MiXCR, with one record for every CDR3 protein. The profile shows 650,000 to 800,000 distinct CDR3 sequences, 14% of them singletons. Sequences were obtained from memory CD4+ T cells from blood. The receptors stem from a female donor in good health, serving as a healthy control.

This clonotype was found a few times. The rearrangement links TRBV7-9 to TRBJ1-1; no firm D call. CDR3 length: 14 amino acids. The V gene's germline CDR1 is SEHNR and CDR2 FQNEAQ (reference sequence). V gave up 7 bases and J gave up 1 base, with 13 bases separating them. The CDR3 nucleotides are TGTGCCAGCAAAGACCAAGGCCGGAACACTGAAGCTTTCTTT. Translated, it gives CASKDQGRNTEAFF.

CDR3 coding DNA: TGTGCCAGCAGCTTAAACCCTAAAGGCGAGCAGTACTTC. Translated, it gives CASSLNPKGEQYF. This chain uses TRBV7-3 with TRBJ2-7; D not resolved. From germline, CDR1 is SGHTA and CDR2 FQGTGA. The CDR3 length is 13 residues. V lost 1 base to trimming and J lost 6 bases, with 10 bases between them.

This clonotype was seen many times. V gene TRBV20-1 combines with J gene TRBJ2-5; D call uncertain. The ends were cut back, 1 base at V and 2 bases at J, with 8 bases in the middle. The germline CDR1 and CDR2 sequences are DFQATT and SNEGSKA (reference sequence). The CDR3 spans 13 residues. The CDR3 sequence: CSARVGIQETQYF. The DNA for the CDR3 is TGCAGTGCTAGAGTGGGAATACAAGAGACCCAGTACTTC.

This clonotype has just a few counts. One junction end does not reproduce the germline sequence, and a read error may be involved. The chain carries TRBV12-3 or TRBV12-4 and TRBJ2-1; D is undetermined. There are 9 residues in the CDR3. The CDR3 protein is CASSPELVF. The CDR3, as DNA: TGTGCCAGCAGTCCCGAACTCGTCTTC.

This clonotype was observed a handful of times. The chain combines TRBV4-1 with TRBJ2-3, with TRBD2 matching 12 bases. This CDR3 contains 17 residues. V was clipped by 1 base and J by 12 bases; unmatched bases: 14. CDR1 is MGHRA and CDR2 is YSYEKL in the germline V gene. The CDR3 spells CASSQVVGTSGFYPQYF. CDR3 sequence (DNA): TGCGCCAGCAGCCAAGTTGTCGGGACTAGCGGGTTTTATCCTCAGTATTTT.

The chain uses TRBV4-1 and TRBJ1-5; the match to TRBD1 covers 8 bases. With 3 bases clipped from V and 5 bases from J, the junction kept 6 bases outside the gene matches. CDR1 is MGHRA, CDR2 YSYEKL, per germline. CDR3 length: 15 amino acids. The CDR3: CASSQLPTGDQPQHF. Written as DNA, the CDR3 is TGCGCCAGCAGCCAGCTACCGACAGGGGATCAGCCCCAGCATTTT.

This clonotype appeared many times. The chain has TRBV6-5 and TRBJ1-1; D uncertain. The germline V gene has CDR1 MNHEY and CDR2 SVGAGI. The V and J ends lost 6 bases and 0 bases respectively, with 11 bases between them. This CDR3 is 14 amino acids long. The CDR3 region has the DNA TGTGCCAGCAGCCCAGACCACATGAACACTGAAGCTTTCTTT. Encoded protein: CASSPDHMNTEAFF.

This clonotype was observed a handful of times. The chain combines TRBV12-3 or TRBV12-4 with TRBJ2-7, with D possibly matching TRBD2 (5 bases). This CDR3 has 18 residues. Trimming took 1 base from V and 2 from J, leaving 21 bases between them. The CDR3 DNA sequence: TGTGCCAGCAGTTTAGTTGGGTCTGCGGACTTGAGTCCCTACGAGCAGTACTTC. Translating it yields CASSLVGSADLSPYEQYF.

Ten or more counts support this clonotype. The chain combines TRBV5-1 with TRBJ2-7; 9 nucleotides line up with TRBD1. CDR1 is SGHRS and CDR2 is YFSETQ in the germline V gene. The ends lost 3 bases at V and 4 bases at J; junction bases unmatched: 8. The CDR3 consists of 15 residues. In DNA form, the CDR3 reads TGCGCCAGCAGCTCAATACAGGGGGCATCGTACGAGCAGTACTTC. As protein: CASSSIQGASYEQYF.

The V gene is TRBV7-9, the J gene TRBJ2-1; unclear D gene. Germline CDR1 SEHNR, CDR2 FQNEAQ (reference sequence). V lost 5 bases and J 11 bases, leaving 19 bases between the germline ends. This CDR3 is built from 14 residues. This CDR3 is CASSLQDGEDKQFF. The CDR3 coding sequence is TGTGCCAGCAGCCTCCAGGATGGAGAGGATAAGCAGTTCTTC.

V is TRBV2 and J is TRBJ1-6, with TRBD1 matching 8 bases. The CDR3 has 13 amino acids. The V gene's germline CDR1 is SNHLY and CDR2 FYNNEI. The trim removed 6 bases at V and 9 bases at J, leaving 4 bases unmatched. The DNA of the CDR3 is TGTGCCAGCAGGGGAGACAGGGGTTCACCCCTCCACTTT. It yields the protein CASRGDRGSPLHF.

This clonotype has at least ten counts. The chain joins TRBV20-1 to TRBJ2-1; TRBD2 matches 10 bases. This CDR3 has 15 amino acids. Losses at the gene ends were 0 bases for V and 6 bases for J; bases not matched to a gene: 5. The V gene's germline CDR1 is DFQATT and CDR2 SNEGSKA (reference sequence). The CDR3, as DNA: TGCAGTGCTAGAGATTGGGGACTAGCGCCCAATGAGCAGTTCTTC. Its translation is CSARDWGLAPNEQFF.

This chain uses TRBV2 with TRBJ2-7; D call uncertain. Germline V gene data show CDR1 as SNHLY and CDR2 as FYNNEI. V was shortened by 10 bases and J by 4 bases, with 5 bases between the two germline ends. This CDR3 comprises 9 residues. CDR3 DNA: TGTGCCACCGGTTACGAGCAGTACTTC. This sequence encodes CATGYEQYF.

The chain joins TRBV7-2 to TRBJ2-6; D remains unclear. The germline gives CDR1 SGHTA, CDR2 FQGNSA. This CDR3 spans 14 amino acids. V lost 8 bases and J 1 base, leaving 9 bases between the germline ends. The CDR3 DNA reads as TGTGCCAGCCCTCCACAGTCTGGGGCCAACGTCCTGACTTTC. It is translated as CASPPQSGANVLTF.

This clonotype was counted between two and nine times. The V call is TRBV4-2, the J call TRBJ2-4; the match to TRBD1 covers 8 bases. CDR1 and CDR2 from the germline V gene are LGHNA and YNFKEQ. The V gene end was trimmed by 3 bases and the J gene end by 5 bases; junction bases not matched to a gene: 3. The CDR3 is 14 residues long. This chain's CDR3 is CASSHQGAENIQYF. The CDR3 DNA follows: TGTGCCAGCAGCCATCAGGGGGCAGAAAACATTCAGTACTTC.

This CDR3 is CASSIGLNTEAFF. The CDR3 nucleotides read TGCGCCAGCAGCATCGGGTTGAACACTGAAGCTTTCTTT. The V call is TRBV5-1, the J call TRBJ1-1; D gene ambiguous. The CDR3 has 13 residues. CDR1 and CDR2 (germline): SGHRS, YFSETQ. The V end lost 4 bases, the J end lost 0 bases, and 7 bases lay between the germline ends.

The chain recombines TRBV9 with TRBJ2-1; TRBD2 matches 11 bases. The CDR3 is 16 amino acids. Trimming cost V 4 bases and J 5 bases; bases outside gene matches: 8. Germline CDR1 and CDR2: SGDLS and YYNGEE. The CDR3 DNA is TGTGCCAGCAGCCCTTCGGGGACTAGCGGTCACAATGAGCAGTTCTTC. It codes for CASSPSGTSGHNEQFF.

V is TRBV28 and J is TRBJ2-7, with 8 positions matching TRBD2. Germline trimming cut 11 bases from V and 2 bases from J; bases unmatched to any gene: 8. This CDR3 spans 13 amino acids. CDR1 is MDHEN, CDR2 SYDVKM, per germline. This chain's CDR3 is CASQDGGAYEQYF. The CDR3 nucleotides are TGTGCCTCCCAGGACGGGGGGGCCTACGAGCAGTACTTC.

The rearrangement joins TRBV7-3 to TRBJ2-2; D ambiguous. Germline loops: CDR1 SGHTA, CDR2 FQGTGA. This CDR3 region has 17 residues. V lost 4 bases and J lost 1, with 16 bases in between. The CDR3 reads CASSSPKQTLNTGELFF. In DNA, the CDR3 is TGTGCCAGCAGCTCTCCTAAACAGACCCTGAACACCGGGGAGCTGTTTTTT.

The DNA of the CDR3 is TGTGCCAGCAGAAAAACAGGGAACTATGGCTACACCTTC. It encodes CASRKTGNYGYTF. This sequence joins TRBV28 and TRBJ1-2; D is possibly TRBD1 (6 bases). This CDR3 region has 13 residues. Germline V gene data show CDR1 as MDHEN and CDR2 as SYDVKM. With 6 bases removed from V and 2 bases from J, the gap between germline ends came to 10 bases.

This clonotype was detected ten times or more. The V gene is TRBV7-9, the J gene TRBJ2-5; D may be TRBD1 (7 bases). The V gene lost 11 bases and the J gene lost 5 bases, with 15 bases spanning the gap. The CDR3 totals 12 residues. Germline loops: CDR1 SEHNR, CDR2 FQNEAQ (reference sequence). This chain's CDR3 is CAPGGGGETQYF. In nucleotides, the CDR3 is TGTGCCCCAGGAGGGGGCGGCGAGACCCAGTACTTC. The full variable domain, with the rest looked up from reference TRBV7-9 and TRBJ2-5, is DTGVSQNPRHKITKRGQNVTFRCDPISEHNRLYWYRQTLGQGPEFLTYFQNEAQLEKSRLLSDRFSAERPKGSFSTLEIQRTEQGDSAMYLCAPGGGGETQYFGPGTRLLVL.